The clone carrying this T cell receptor beta chain was counted many times. The antigen remains undetermined. The sample originates from a study of T cell repertoires in cytomegalovirus infection. Study details: Carrying CMV and the relevant HLA type showed in public TCR beta signatures.

Overall study results and limits: CMV-specific TCR beta clonotypes restricted by HLA-C dominated the ex vivo response. Public TCR beta family frequency separated CMV-and-HLA carriers, including in an independent cohort.

Using its own MiXCR run on the reads, TCRdb lists one record per CDR3 protein. The table lists about 310,000 distinct CDR3 sequences, roughly 15% of them singletons. This CDR3 comprises 14 residues. The ends lost 6 bases at V and 0 bases at J; junction bases unmatched: 2. Germline V gene data show CDR1 as SGHTA and CDR2 as FQGNSA. The TCR sequence derives from a human donor in good health (CMV status not recorded). Some clones in this sample may be carry-over from other donors' samples. Sequenced: PBMCs. The gene calls are TRBV7-2 and TRBJ1-2; 9 bases are a match to TRBD1. In DNA form, the CDR3 reads TGTGCCAGCAGGGGACAGGGAACTAACTATGGCTACACCTTC. This gives the protein CASRGQGTNYGYTF.